Below are 17 T cell receptor beta chains sequenced from a single sample in a study of blood T cell repertoires in COVID-19 (dated by TCRdb to 2020 to 2021). The library was obtained by the immunoSEQ multiplex PCR assay. What TCRdb holds here is the immuneACCESS table cut down to in-frame rearrangements. Part of the clones is not present; checked against another copy, under half of the missing clones reflect an unresolved V gene, and the others are unexplained. The sample includes about 300,000 clones, with roughly 90% observed a single time. The leading ten clones occupy approximately 4% of the sample. The sample consisted of PBMCs or T cells enriched from blood (not recorded which). The receptors were sampled from a woman under 30 with acute COVID-19.

Only one count was recorded for this clone. The chain combines TRBV5-3 with TRBJ2-3; D unclear. TRBV5-3 qualifies as an ORF whose function is uncertain. The CDR3 loop spans 13 amino acids. The germline V and J ends were trimmed by 2 bases and 0 bases, with 4 bases remaining between them. Here the CDR3 reads CARSFSSTDTQYF. For the CDR3, the DNA is TGTGCCAGAAGCTTTTCTAGCACAGATACGCAGTATTTT.

The chain has TRBV11-2 and TRBJ1-1; 7 nucleotides match TRBD1. This CDR3 spans 14 amino acids. Germline V gene lookup returns CDR1 SGHAT and CDR2 FQNNGV. The junction had 5 bases not matched to a gene; V was cut back by 7 bases and J by 0 bases. The CDR3: CASTPDRLNTEAFF. In DNA, the CDR3 is TGTGCCAGCACCCCGGACAGGTTGAACACTGAAGCTTTCTTT.

This clone was counted once. The V call is TRBV19, the J call TRBJ1-5, with a weak D call TRBD1 (5 bases). The germline V and J ends were trimmed by 1 base and 4 bases, with 11 bases remaining between them. The CDR3 loop spans 15 amino acids. Germline CDR1 reads LNHDA; CDR2 reads SQIVND (reference sequence). The CDR3 DNA follows: TGTGCCAGTAGTATAGGACAGCTTGTGAATCAGCCCCAGCATTTT. Protein sequence: CASSIGQLVNQPQHF.

This chain joins TRBV2 and TRBJ1-1; the D gene is possibly TRBD1 (5 bases). The CDR3 covers 13 residues. The V gene lost 6 bases and the J gene lost 0 bases, with 8 bases spanning the gap. Germline CDR1 SNHLY, CDR2 FYNNEI. The CDR3 protein is CASRGALNTEAFF. The CDR3 DNA sequence: TGTGCCAGCAGAGGGGCTCTGAACACTGAAGCTTTCTTT.

The gene calls are TRBV24-1 and TRBJ2-7, with a tentative D call TRBD1 (6 bases). The CDR3 is 15 amino acids. CDR1 is KGHDR and CDR2 is SFDVKD in the germline V gene. The V and J ends lost 2 bases and 5 bases respectively, with 15 bases between them. DNA of the CDR3: TGTGCCACCAGTGATTCTGGGGGCGACTTCGACGAGCAGTACTTC. This translates into CATSDSGGDFDEQYF.

This clone was recorded only once. This chain connects TRBV6-2 or TRBV6-3 to TRBJ1-1; the D gene is possibly TRBD1 (6 bases). Germline assignment: CDR1 MNHEY and CDR2 SVGEGT. The ends were cut back, 2 bases at V and 2 bases at J, with 9 bases in the middle. The CDR3 has 14 amino acids. The CDR3 nucleotides are TGTGCCAGCAGTTACAAAGGGGGAAACACTGAAGCTTTCTTT. Translated, it gives CASSYKGGNTEAFF.

The rearrangement uses TRBV18 and TRBJ1-2, with 9 bases matching TRBD1. The V and J ends lost 4 bases and 2 bases, in that order; junction bases with no gene match: 2. The CDR3 contains 14 residues. The germline V gene encodes CDR1 KGHSH and CDR2 LQKENI. Here the CDR3 reads CASSRDRANYGYTF. Written as DNA, the CDR3 is TGTGCCAGCTCACGGGACAGGGCCAACTATGGCTACACCTTC.

The chain recombines TRBV14 with TRBJ1-2, with D possibly matching TRBD1 (5 bases). Germline V CDR1 and CDR2: SGHDN, FVKESK. This CDR3 is built from 14 residues. Trimming removed 4 bases from V and 4 bases from J, with 13 bases in between. CDR3 coding DNA: TGTGCCAGCAGCCTAAGGGGCGGCCCCTATGGCTACACCTTC. Protein sequence: CASSLRGGPYGYTF.

V usage is TRBV10-2 and J usage is TRBJ1-2; TRBD1 is a possible D gene (5 bases). Germline CDR1 reads WSHSY; CDR2 reads SAAADI. The CDR3 length is 12 residues. V was shortened by 3 bases and J by 4 bases, with 6 bases between the two germline ends. CDR3 sequence reads: CASSEGAYGYTF. In DNA, the CDR3 is TGCGCCAGCAGTGAAGGGGCCTATGGCTACACCTTC.

The rearrangement uses TRBV10-3 and TRBJ2-7; perhaps TRBD1 as D (6 bases). The CDR3 runs to 15 residues. Deletions cut 6 bases from V and 6 bases from J, with 21 bases between. Germline lookup yields CDR1 ENHRY and CDR2 SYGVKD. The CDR3 nucleotides read TGTGCCATCAGCCCTGGTATAACAGGGCGACTCGAGCAGTACTTC. This encodes CAISPGITGRLEQYF.

The V and J genes are TRBV5-1 and TRBJ2-1, with 8 bases aligning to TRBD2. The V segment lost 6 bases and the J segment 7 bases; nucleotides outside the gene matches: 6. CDR1 and CDR2 (germline): SGHRS, YFSETQ. This CDR3 contains 13 residues. CDR3 sequence (DNA): TGCGCCAGCAAAATAGCGGGACATAATGAGCAGTTCTTC. Its protein product is CASKIAGHNEQFF.

The chain has TRBV13 and TRBJ1-6, with D possibly TRBD1 on 5 matching bases. The V gene lost 2 bases and the J gene lost 10 bases, with 18 bases spanning the gap. Germline V gives CDR1 PRHDT, CDR2 FYEKMQ (reference sequence). The CDR3 is made up of 16 amino acids. CDR3 in DNA: TGTGCCAGCAGCTTAAGGATCGGCAGGGAGGGATCACCCCTCCACTTT. Residues: CASSLRIGREGSPLHF.

This chain links TRBV18 with TRBJ2-7; D possibly corresponds to TRBD2 (5 bases). Deletions cut 0 bases from V and 3 bases from J, with 6 bases between. This CDR3 contains 13 residues. Germline CDR1 reads KGHSH; CDR2 reads LQKENI. CDR3 region: CASSPPRDYEQYF. Written as DNA, the CDR3 is TGTGCCAGCTCACCACCCCGGGACTACGAGCAGTACTTC.

The gene calls are TRBV6-6 and TRBJ2-7; D call uncertain. Germline V lookup: CDR1 MNHNY, CDR2 SVGAGI (reference sequence). With 0 bases removed from V and 0 bases from J, the gap between germline ends came to 9 bases. CDR3 length: 15 residues. The CDR3 reads CASSYSTLDSYEQYF. In nucleotides, the CDR3 is TGTGCCAGCAGTTACTCGACGCTAGACTCCTACGAGCAGTACTTC.

This clone was seen just once. This rearrangement joins TRBV4-1 to TRBJ1-1; 9 bases are a match to TRBD1. The CDR3 is 15 residues long. In germline, CDR1 is MGHRA, CDR2 YSYEKL. Losses at the gene ends were 1 base for V and 4 bases for J; bases not matched to a gene: 4. The CDR3 nucleotides read TGCGCCAGCAGCCAAGGAGACAGGGGGGGCACTGAAGCTTTCTTT. This encodes CASSQGDRGGTEAFF.

The V call is TRBV12-3 or TRBV12-4, the J call TRBJ2-7; 7 nucleotides align to TRBD1. V was pared by 9 bases and J by 2 bases, with 7 bases of the junction left unmatched. The CDR3 is 13 amino acids. CDR3 residues: CASSQGVTYEQYF. The CDR3 nucleotides read TGTGCCAGTTCCCAGGGGGTGACCTACGAGCAGTACTTC.

This rearrangement joins TRBV24-1 to TRBJ2-2; perhaps TRBD2 as D (6 bases). The germline V and J ends were trimmed by 0 bases and 0 bases, with 7 bases remaining between them. Per germline, CDR1 KGHDR and CDR2 SFDVKD. This CDR3 has 16 residues. The CDR3 here is CATSDLSSANTGELFF. The CDR3 coding sequence is TGTGCCACCAGTGATTTGTCTAGCGCGAACACCGGGGAGCTGTTTTTT.